The 11 T cell receptor beta chains below all came from one sample that was sequenced in a study of T cells in women clearing cervical HPV infection. Sequenced by immunoSEQ multiplex PCR; TCRdb stores in-frame clones only, minus some. This sample's clone table lists 45,000 to 55,000 clones. Material for sequencing was blood buffy coat. The source is a woman aged 18-70 years with a cervical HPV16 infection that either progressed to CIN3+ or cleared (not recorded which).

Details on this clone: The CDR3 end falls 3 residues outside the read, so it is completed with the germline J gene. This chain links TRBV10-1 with TRBJ2-7, with a weak D call TRBD1 (6 bases). Germline V gene sequence: CDR1 WNHNN, CDR2 SYGVQD (reference sequence). CDR3 size: 13 residues. V gave up 8 bases and J gave up 4 bases, with 15 bases separating them. This CDR3 is CASGPRGSYEQYF. CDR3 DNA, as far as it was read: TGCGCCAGCGGACCCAGGGGTTCGTACGAG.

With respect to this clone: The read finishes 3 residues shy of the CDR3 end, and the germline J gene is used to complete it. The rearrangement joins TRBV11-3 to TRBJ1-1; D is unclear. The CDR3 extends over 14 amino acids. Trimming stripped 0 bases from V and 1 base from J, with 6 bases between. CDR1 and CDR2 (germline): SGHNT, YENEEA. Incomplete CDR3 DNA: TGTGCCAGCAGCTTAGAGTCAGGGAACACTGAA. Translation gives CASSLESGNTE. The whole CDR3 region reads CASSLESGNTEAFF.

The CDR3 loop is CSARPPTGTARQILFF. CDR3 bases read: TGCAGTGCTAGGCCCCCCACCGGCACAGCTCGACAGATA. This chain uses TRBV20-1 with TRBJ1-4; the D gene is possibly TRBD1 (5 bases). The read falls 3 residues short of the CDR3 end, and the missing part is taken from the germline J gene. This CDR3 comprises 16 residues. Germline V CDR1 and CDR2: DFQATT, SNEGSKA (reference sequence).

Points on this clone: The read halts 3 residues ahead of the CDR3 end, with the missing end drawn from the germline J gene. This rearrangement joins TRBV20-1 to TRBJ1-6; 10 bases line up with TRBD1. The CDR3 sequence is 15 residues long. Germline V gene data show CDR1 as DFQATT and CDR2 as SNEGSKA (reference sequence). The V gene end was trimmed by 0 bases and the J gene end by 10 bases; junction bases not matched to a gene: 6. The DNA read from the CDR3 is TGCAGTGCTAGAGAGAAGGACAGGGGGAACTCACCC. This sequence encodes CSAREKDRGNSP. From start to end, the CDR3 is CSAREKDRGNSPLHF.

In the case of this clone: With the read ending 3 residues before the CDR3 end, the germline J gene is used to fill in that end. The V gene is TRBV20-1, the J gene TRBJ1-3; TRBD1 aligns across 8 bases. CDR3 size: 13 residues. The germline V gene has CDR1 DFQATT and CDR2 SNEGSKA (reference sequence). The V segment lost 5 bases and the J segment 3 bases; nucleotides outside the gene matches: 3. The chain's CDR3 is CSARTGFGNTIYF. The sequenced part of the CDR3 DNA is TGCAGTGCTCGGACAGGGTTTGGAAACACC.

A word on this clone: The CDR3 extends 3 residues past the end of the read, so its final part is completed from the germline J gene. The chain has TRBV20-1 and TRBJ2-7; TRBD1 is a possible D gene (5 bases). V was shortened by 3 bases and J by 2 bases, with 14 bases between the two germline ends. CDR3 length equals 14 residues. The germline CDR1 and CDR2 sequences are DFQATT and SNEGSKA (reference sequence). The CDR3 DNA, read in part, is TGCAGTGCTAGGTCACCAGGGTCCGCCTACGAG. Residues: CSARSPGSAYE. The entire CDR3 protein reads CSARSPGSAYEQYF.

With respect to this clone: The read stops 3 residues short of the end of the CDR3; the missing end is completed from the germline J gene. The chain joins TRBV19 to TRBJ2-6; 7 nucleotides line up with TRBD1. The germline V gene has CDR1 LNHDA and CDR2 SQIVND (reference sequence). With V trimmed by 9 bases and J by 3 bases, 17 bases remained unmatched. CDR3 length: 18 residues. The CDR3 is CASLGPQGSCCGANVLTF. The sequenced CDR3 bases are TGTGCCAGCCTCGGGCCACAGGGGAGTTGTTGTGGGGCCAACGTC. Complete variable domain (other parts from reference TRBV19 and TRBJ2-6): DGGITQSPKYLFRKEGQNVTLSCEQNLNHDAMYWYRQDPGQGLRLIYYSQIVNDFQKGDIAEGYSVSREKKESFPLTVTSAQKNPTAFYLCASLGPQGSCCGANVLTFGAGSRLTVL.

To note about this clone: The read stops 3 residues short of the end of the CDR3; the missing end is completed from the germline J gene. V gene TRBV5-1 combines with J gene TRBJ2-7; TRBD1 agrees at 10 bases. The CDR3 extends over 15 amino acids. Germline CDR1 SGHRS, CDR2 YFSETQ. V trimming: 0 bases; J trimming: 5 bases; junction bases outside the gene matches: 5. The CDR3 loop is CASSLEGQGFHEQYF. The sequenced CDR3 bases are TGCGCCAGCAGCTTGGAGGGACAGGGGTTCCACGAG.

Notes on this clone: Read data end 3 residues before the CDR3 end; the end is taken from the germline J gene. The rearrangement links TRBV20-1 to TRBJ2-1, with D unclear. The germline V and J ends were trimmed by 8 bases and 0 bases, with 14 bases remaining between them. Germline loops: CDR1 DFQATT, CDR2 SNEGSKA (reference sequence). The CDR3 runs 14 residues. Incomplete CDR3 DNA: TGCAGTACCCTCGGGTGGAGCTCCTACAATGAG. Residues: CSTLGWSSYNE. The whole CDR3 sequence is CSTLGWSSYNEQFF.

On this clone itself: The read ends 3 residues shy of where the CDR3 ends; the end is completed using the germline J gene. The chain joins TRBV2 to TRBJ2-5; 9 nucleotides align to TRBD2. CDR3 length: 13 amino acids. J lost 5 bases, V lost 9 bases, and 7 bases had no gene match. CDR1 SNHLY and CDR2 FYNNEI come from the germline V gene. The CDR3 DNA, read in part, is TGTGCCAGTCGAGCGGGAGGAGGGGAGACC. This translates into CASRAGGGET. The CDR3 reads in full as CASRAGGGETQYF.

Comment on this clone: The read halts 3 residues ahead of the CDR3 end, with the missing end drawn from the germline J gene. The J gene is TRBJ2-1, the V gene TRBV11-3, with unresolved D. The ends were cut back, 5 bases at V and 3 bases at J, with 11 bases in the middle. The CDR3 length is 14 residues. Germline CDR1 reads SGHNT; CDR2 reads YENEEA. The CDR3 region is CASSPTGFYNEQFF. Incomplete CDR3 DNA: TGTGCCAGCAGCCCGACTGGATTCTACAATGAG.